This T cell receptor beta chain was identified during a study of shared clonotypes between healthy human individuals. Free of recent acute infections or vaccinations, the donors were healthy HIV-negative adults. This clone has ten or more counts. CDR3 size: 15 residues. V was clipped by 5 bases and J by 8 bases; unmatched bases: 12. CDR1 is SGHTA and CDR2 is FQGNSA in the germline V gene. Replicate PCRs were loaded with 250 to 350 ng DNA from unsorted PBMC, some 33,000 T cell genomes. The protocol was immunoSEQ multiplex PCR, while the TCRdb copy is restricted to in-frame clones and leaves out a portion. Of fewer than 500,000 clones detected, 75% to 80% appear once; the ten largest clones hold around 13%.

The sequenced sample was PBMCs. The sequence was collected from a woman in her 40s in good health. Some clones in this sample may be carry-over from other donors' samples. This chain links TRBV7-2 with TRBJ1-2; 9 bases line up with TRBD1. The CDR3 coding sequence is TGTGCCAGCAGCACTAACCCGGGACAGGGAGTGGGCTACACCTTC. It translates to CASSTNPGQGVGYTF.